These 30 T cell receptor beta chains came from one sample sequenced in a study of shared clonotypes between healthy human individuals. Terminally differentiated effector memory CD45RA+ cells were left out of the naive CD8 fraction, which was CD45RO-negative and positively selected for CCR7. Only in-frame clones appear in the TCRdb table, and some are missing; sequencing was by immunoSEQ multiplex PCR. The data show around 2,100,000 clones, with about 95% seen just once and 1% to 1.5% held by the top ten. The sequencing input was naive CD8+ T cells sorted from blood. All receptors come from a man younger than 35 in good health.

The chain links TRBV27 to TRBJ1-2; 7 positions match TRBD1. CDR3 length: 15 amino acids. Per germline, CDR1 MNHEY and CDR2 SMNVEV (reference sequence). J lost 3 bases, V lost 5 bases, and 9 bases had no gene match. The CDR3 spells CASSPQTGWDYGYTF. The CDR3 nucleotides are TGTGCCAGCAGTCCCCAGACAGGGTGGGACTATGGCTACACCTTC.

This chain links TRBV11-2 with TRBJ2-7; tentative D call: TRBD2 (5 bases). Germline assignment: CDR1 SGHAT and CDR2 FQNNGV. This CDR3 is 12 amino acids long. Trimming shortened V by 5 bases and J by 5 bases, and 10 bases separated the two germline ends. The CDR3 sequence: CASSRGLNEQYF. The CDR3 coding sequence is TGTGCCAGCAGCCGGGGATTGAACGAGCAGTACTTC.

The chain joins TRBV28 to TRBJ2-7; TRBD1 might be the D (5 bases). Germline V gene data show CDR1 as MDHEN and CDR2 as SYDVKM. The CDR3 is made up of 13 amino acids. The V end lost 1 base, the J end lost 5 bases, and 9 bases lay between the germline ends. The CDR3 protein is CASSLFQGDEQYF. The CDR3 nucleotides read TGTGCCAGCAGTTTATTTCAGGGCGACGAGCAGTACTTC.

The V call is TRBV6-1, the J call TRBJ2-5; D possibly corresponds to TRBD2 (6 bases). The germline CDR1 and CDR2 sequences are MNHNS and SASEGT. CDR3 length: 15 residues. The V end lost 2 bases, the J end lost 5 bases, and 15 bases lay between the germline ends. The CDR3 spells CASSEWGGQGETQYF. As DNA, the CDR3 is TGTGCCAGCAGTGAATGGGGAGGCCAAGGGGAGACCCAGTACTTC.

The genes are TRBV27 and TRBJ2-1; 10 nucleotides agree with TRBD2. Germline CDR1 is MNHEY and CDR2 is SMNVEV (reference sequence). The V gene end was trimmed by 0 bases and the J gene end by 6 bases; junction bases not matched to a gene: 5. The CDR3 has 16 residues. DNA for the CDR3: TGTGCCAGCAGTTTATCGATAGCGGGAGGATTCAATGAGCAGTTCTTC. Translation gives CASSLSIAGGFNEQFF.

V gene TRBV14 combines with J gene TRBJ2-7; the D call may be TRBD1 or TRBD2 (6 bases each). Trimming took off 0 bases at V and 3 bases at J, with 12 bases between the two ends. The CDR3 is 15 amino acids. Germline V lookup: CDR1 SGHDN, CDR2 FVKESK. The CDR3 DNA reads as TGTGCCAGCAGCCAAGAGGGGGGCGATCTCTACGAGCAGTACTTC. As protein: CASSQEGGDLYEQYF.

This clone was detected only once. The chain carries TRBV27 and TRBJ2-7; TRBD1 agrees at 9 bases. The CDR3 has 11 residues. V lost 7 bases and J lost 5; bases outside the gene matches: 0. Germline V CDR1 and CDR2: MNHEY, SMNVEV (reference sequence). The CDR3 protein is CASNRGHEQYF. The CDR3 DNA reads TGTGCCAGCAACAGGGGGCACGAGCAGTACTTC.

In regard to this clone: This CDR3 is also generated by other DNA sequences in the sample. V is TRBV30 and J is TRBJ2-7; 8 positions agree with TRBD2. Trimming removed 0 bases from V and 0 bases from J; junction bases left unmatched: 1. Germline V CDR1 and CDR2: GTSNPN, SVGIG (reference sequence). This CDR3 is 14 amino acids long. The CDR3: CAWSVSGSSYEQYF. The CDR3 nucleotides are TGTGCCTGGAGTGTAAGCGGGAGCTCCTACGAGCAGTACTTC. Complete variable domain (other parts from reference TRBV30 and TRBJ2-7): SQTIHQWPATLVQPVGSPLSLECTVEGTSNPNLYWYRQAAGRGLQLLFYSVGIGQISSEVPQNLSASRPQDRQFILSSKKLLLSDSGFYLCAWSVSGSSYEQYFGPGTRLTVT.

This clone was detected once. The chain employs TRBV5-1 and TRBJ1-1; 9 bases match TRBD1. The CDR3 spans 14 residues. V was clipped by 4 bases and J by 7 bases; unmatched bases: 8. CDR1 is SGHRS and CDR2 is YFSETQ in the germline V gene. DNA for the CDR3: TGCGCCAGCAGCAAAGGGACAGGGTACTTTGAAGCTTTCTTT. This sequence encodes CASSKGTGYFEAFF.

On this clone itself: At the DNA level, this CDR3 is encoded by other sequences in the same sample as well. The genes are TRBV6-5 and TRBJ2-7, with 7 positions matching TRBD1. Germline CDR1 is MNHEY and CDR2 is SVGAGI. The trim removed 2 bases at V and 3 bases at J, leaving 1 base unmatched. The CDR3 has 13 residues. CDR3 nucleotide sequence: TGTGCCAGCAGTTACAGACAGGGCTACGAGCAGTACTTC. Its translation is CASSYRQGYEQYF.

About this clone itself: The sample contains more than one DNA sequence encoding this CDR3. The chain carries TRBV5-4 and TRBJ2-7; D perhaps matches TRBD2 (5 bases). Germline loops: CDR1 SGHNT, CDR2 YYREEE (reference sequence). The V and J ends lost 4 bases and 6 bases respectively, with 11 bases between them. This CDR3 spans 12 amino acids. The CDR3: CASSLGAGEQYF. The CDR3 DNA follows: TGTGCCAGCAGCCTCGGTGCGGGCGAGCAGTACTTC.

CDR3 sequence: CASSIGGGYGNTIYF. The DNA for the CDR3 is TGTGCCAGCAGCATAGGGGGAGGGTATGGAAACACCATATATTTT. V and J are TRBV5-4 and TRBJ1-3; D possibly corresponds to TRBD1 (6 bases). In germline, CDR1 is SGHNT, CDR2 YYREEE (reference sequence). This CDR3 is built from 15 residues. The V end was cut by 4 bases, the J end by 3 bases, with 14 bases between.

This clone was found once. This CDR3 is also generated by other DNA sequences in the sample. The gene calls are TRBV7-9 and TRBJ1-1; D unclear. The ends were cut back, 4 bases at V and 4 bases at J, with 7 bases in the middle. The CDR3 is made up of 12 amino acids. Germline V CDR1 and CDR2: SEHNR, FQNEAQ (reference sequence). The DNA of the CDR3 is TGTGCCAGCAGCTCGGGGAGCACTGAAGCTTTCTTT. The encoded protein is CASSSGSTEAFF.

A note on this clone: This sample includes further DNA sequences coding for the same CDR3. V usage is TRBV27 and J usage is TRBJ2-3, with 13 bases identical to TRBD2. J lost 4 bases, V lost 5 bases, and 3 bases had no gene match. This CDR3 has 15 amino acids. Germline CDR1 reads MNHEY; CDR2 reads SMNVEV (reference sequence). The CDR3 reads CASSPGLAGADTQYF. The CDR3 nucleotides read TGTGCCAGCAGTCCTGGACTAGCGGGGGCAGATACGCAGTATTTT.

The rearrangement joins TRBV4-1 to TRBJ1-2, with 7 positions matching TRBD1. The V segment lost 3 bases and the J segment 2 bases; nucleotides outside the gene matches: 3. This CDR3 is built from 14 residues. Per the germline V gene, CDR1 is MGHRA and CDR2 is YSYEKL. CDR3 loop: CASSQRTGNYGYTF. The CDR3 DNA is TGCGCCAGCAGCCAGAGGACAGGCAACTATGGCTACACCTTC.

V gene TRBV4-3 combines with J gene TRBJ2-1; possibly TRBD1 or TRBD2 for D (5 bases each). Germline CDR1 reads LGHNA; CDR2 reads YSLEER. Trimming shortened V by 5 bases and J by 0 bases, and 20 bases separated the two germline ends. CDR3 length: 18 amino acids. In DNA form, the CDR3 reads TGCGCCAGCAGCTATACTCCGGCAGGGAGAGGCTCCTACAATGAGCAGTTCTTC. Its protein is CASSYTPAGRGSYNEQFF.

The rearrangement joins TRBV2 to TRBJ1-3; D gene unclear. The germline gives CDR1 SNHLY, CDR2 FYNNEI. Trimming cost V 8 bases and J 0 bases, with 11 bases left between them. The CDR3 totals 14 residues. The CDR3: CASSSEDSGNTIYF. The CDR3 nucleotides read TGTGCCAGCTCTAGCGAGGACTCTGGAAACACCATATATTTT. Variable domain in full (rest from reference TRBV2 and TRBJ1-3): EPEVTQTPSHQVTQMGQEVILRCVPISNHLYFYWYRQILGQKVEFLVSFYNNEISEKSEIFDDQFSVERPDGSNFTLKIRSTKLEDSAMYFCASSSEDSGNTIYFGEGSWLTVV.

This chain links TRBV19 with TRBJ1-5, with D unclear. V was pared by 3 bases and J by 6 bases, with 15 bases between. This CDR3 region has 15 residues. CDR1 and CDR2 from the germline V gene are LNHDA and SQIVND (reference sequence). Here the CDR3 DNA reads TGTGCCAGTAGTATGCTGGGCATTCAGGCTCAGCCCCAGCATTTT. It is translated as CASSMLGIQAQPQHF.

This clone was observed a few times. The gene calls are TRBV30 and TRBJ1-1; TRBD1 is a possible D gene (5 bases). Germline values: CDR1 GTSNPN, CDR2 SVGIG (reference sequence). Trimming took 1 base from V and 5 from J, leaving 11 bases between them. The CDR3 runs 13 residues. The CDR3 sequence is CAWSDWDETEAFF. As DNA, the CDR3 is TGTGCCTGGAGTGATTGGGACGAAACTGAAGCTTTCTTT.

Regarding this clone: The same CDR3 also results from other DNA sequences found in this sample. The chain employs TRBV27 and TRBJ1-6; TRBD1 might be the D (6 bases). V shed 5 bases and J shed 6 bases, with 11 bases lying between them. The V gene's germline CDR1 is MNHEY and CDR2 SMNVEV (reference sequence). The CDR3 has 14 residues. The CDR3 region is CASSPTGSNSPLHF. For the CDR3, the DNA is TGTGCCAGCAGTCCAACAGGGTCTAATTCACCCCTCCACTTT.

V and J are TRBV5-1 and TRBJ1-3, with 9 bases identical to TRBD1. CDR1 is SGHRS, CDR2 YFSETQ, per germline. The CDR3 sequence is 18 residues long. With 0 bases clipped from V and 1 base from J, the junction kept 8 bases outside the gene matches. The CDR3 spells CASSLVPGQGISGNTIYF. The CDR3 DNA reads TGCGCCAGCAGCTTGGTCCCGGGACAGGGTATTTCTGGAAACACCATATATTTT.

The V call is TRBV13, the J call TRBJ2-5; D remains ambiguous. Between the trimmed V and J ends, which lost 2 bases and 2 bases, there was a span of 12 bases. The CDR3 is made up of 15 amino acids. In germline, CDR1 is PRHDT, CDR2 FYEKMQ (reference sequence). The CDR3 nucleotides read TGTGCCAGCAGCTTAATTGGAAACGAACAAGAGACCCAGTACTTC. This gives the protein CASSLIGNEQETQYF.

The rearrangement joins TRBV6-6 to TRBJ2-1; TRBD2 aligns across 10 bases. CDR3 length equals 16 residues. V lost 0 bases to trimming and J lost 9 bases; unmatched junction nucleotides: 8. Germline V gene data show CDR1 as MNHNY and CDR2 as SVGAGI (reference sequence). In DNA form, the CDR3 reads TGTGCCAGCAGTTACTCGAGGGCTAGCGGGGGACTTGAGCAGTTCTTC. Translated, it gives CASSYSRASGGLEQFF.

This clone was counted once. Other DNA sequences in this sample translate to the same CDR3. The chain couples TRBV5-1 to TRBJ2-7; TRBD1 is a possible D gene (5 bases). V gave up 5 bases and J gave up 3 bases, with 9 bases separating them. The germline CDR1 and CDR2 sequences are SGHRS and YFSETQ. The CDR3 extends over 12 amino acids. CDR3 region: CASRPDSYEQYF. The CDR3 coding sequence is TGCGCCAGCAGACCTGACAGCTACGAGCAGTACTTC.

The DNA of the CDR3 is TGTGCCAGTGGGGGGAACCCCGCCGGGGAGCTGTTTTTT. Its protein product is CASGGNPAGELFF. The gene calls are TRBV19 and TRBJ2-2; D possibly corresponds to TRBD2 (6 bases). This CDR3 comprises 13 residues. Germline V gene lookup returns CDR1 LNHDA and CDR2 SQIVND (reference sequence). The V and J ends lost 8 bases and 6 bases respectively, with 13 bases between them.

CDR3 in amino acids: CASSDSPTNEKLFF. The DNA of the CDR3 is TGTGCCAGCTCCGACAGCCCAACTAATGAAAAACTGTTTTTT. V is TRBV18 and J is TRBJ1-4; tentatively, D is TRBD1 (5 bases). V gave up 6 bases and J gave up 0 bases, with 8 bases separating them. This CDR3 region has 14 residues. Germline CDR1 KGHSH, CDR2 LQKENI.

The V gene is TRBV5-5, the J gene TRBJ1-3, with D unresolved. This CDR3 region has 13 residues. Looked up from germline, CDR1 is SGHKS and CDR2 is YYEKEE (reference sequence). The V end was cut by 0 bases, the J end by 4 bases, with 5 bases between. The CDR3 protein is CASSLVPGNTIYF. Written as DNA, the CDR3 is TGTGCCAGCAGCTTGGTCCCAGGAAACACCATATATTTT.

The genes are TRBV7-9 and TRBJ2-7, with a possible D match to TRBD1 (6 bases). Germline CDR1 and CDR2: SEHNR and FQNEAQ (reference sequence). Trimming stripped 4 bases from V and 5 bases from J, with 18 bases between. The CDR3 totals 15 residues. CDR3 sequence reads: CASSSPDSLVDEQYF. The CDR3 DNA sequence: TGTGCCAGCAGCTCCCCGGACAGTTTAGTCGACGAGCAGTACTTC.

This chain joins TRBV10-2 and TRBJ2-1; 9 nucleotides agree with TRBD2. In germline, CDR1 is WSHSY, CDR2 SAAADI. The CDR3 length is 16 residues. V was pared by 2 bases and J by 8 bases, with 10 bases of the junction left unmatched. The CDR3 region is CASSERNPGLAHEQFF. The CDR3 bases are TGCGCCAGCAGTGAGCGAAATCCGGGACTAGCCCATGAGCAGTTCTTC.

The V gene is TRBV2, the J gene TRBJ2-1; 10 positions match TRBD1. Germline CDR1 and CDR2: SNHLY and FYNNEI. J lost 5 bases, V lost 6 bases, and 13 bases had no gene match. The CDR3 is 17 residues long. Here the CDR3 reads CASSPITTGGIDNEQFF. In DNA, the CDR3 is TGTGCCAGCAGCCCCATTACGACAGGGGGCATCGACAATGAGCAGTTCTTC.